These T cell receptor beta chains were read from a single sample in a study of T cell responses to AZD1222 COVID-19 vaccine. Sequencing used immunoSEQ multiplex PCR; TCRdb keeps in-frame clones, though not all of them. The data contain more than 100,000 clones, 70% to 90% of them singletons. The source was peripheral blood, collected on day 0 of AZD1222 vaccination. These receptors came from an adult in good health. The CDR3 runs from the conserved cysteine through the conserved F or W. Each record gives: J gene, V gene, D gene, clone size, CDR3 DNA, CDR3 protein. A D gene is named only where the DNA matches it firmly. The size entry is marked missing in some rows and otherwise reads once, few, many or a size class.

j_call: TRBJ2-7; v_call: TRBV7-7; d_call: -; clone_size: once; cdr3_nt: TGTGCTAGCAGCTTAGCAGGGACGGGGAGCGAGCAGTACTTC; cdr3_aa: CASSLAGTGSEQYF
j_call: TRBJ1-3; v_call: TRBV28; d_call: -; clone_size: -; cdr3_nt: TGTGCCAGCAGTTTTTTCAGGGGACGAAACACCATATATTTT; cdr3_aa: CASSFFRGRNTIYF
j_call: TRBJ2-7; v_call: TRBV5-1; d_call: -; clone_size: -; cdr3_nt: TGCGCCAGCTCCAGGCCGGAGGGGCTCGAGCAGTACTTC; cdr3_aa: CASSRPEGLEQYF
j_call: TRBJ2-7; v_call: TRBV28; d_call: -; clone_size: -; cdr3_nt: TGTGCCAGCAGTTTCGTCAGGGGCTACGAGCAGTACTTC; cdr3_aa: CASSFVRGYEQYF
j_call: TRBJ1-3; v_call: TRBV29-1; d_call: -; clone_size: -; cdr3_nt: TGCAGCGCAGCACAGGGCTCTGGAAACACCATATATTTT; cdr3_aa: CSAAQGSGNTIYF
j_call: TRBJ1-2; v_call: TRBV19; d_call: -; clone_size: -; cdr3_nt: TGTGCCAGTAGTAGGTTCGGACGGCCGCATGGCTACACCTTC; cdr3_aa: CASSRFGRPHGYTF
j_call: TRBJ1-1; v_call: TRBV29-1; d_call: TRBD1; clone_size: -; cdr3_nt: TGCAGCGTTGTGGGGGGAAAGACAGGGATGAACACTGAAGCTTTCTTT; cdr3_aa: CSVVGGKTGMNTEAFF
j_call: TRBJ2-2; v_call: TRBV28; d_call: -; clone_size: -; cdr3_nt: TGTGCCAGCAGTTTATGGAAACCCACCGGGGAGCTGTTTTTT; cdr3_aa: CASSLWKPTGELFF
j_call: TRBJ1-2; v_call: TRBV14; d_call: TRBD1; clone_size: -; cdr3_nt: TGTGCCAGCAGCCAAGATAGGGGACAGATCGGCTACACCTTC; cdr3_aa: CASSQDRGQIGYTF
j_call: TRBJ2-7; v_call: TRBV12-3/TRBV12-4; d_call: -; clone_size: once; cdr3_nt: TGTGCCAGCAGTCTAGATTACGAGCAGTACTTC; cdr3_aa: CASSLDYEQYF
j_call: TRBJ1-2; v_call: TRBV14; d_call: -; clone_size: -; cdr3_nt: TGTGCCAGCAGCCAAGACATAAGGCGGGCAGGGAACTATGGCTACACCTTC; cdr3_aa: CASSQDIRRAGNYGYTF
j_call: TRBJ2-1; v_call: TRBV6-4; d_call: TRBD2; clone_size: -; cdr3_nt: TGTGCCAGCAGTGACTCGGGTTTGGCGGGAGGGCCCATTGAGCAGTTCTTC; cdr3_aa: CASSDSGLAGGPIEQFF
j_call: TRBJ2-7; v_call: TRBV5-6; d_call: TRBD2; clone_size: -; cdr3_nt: TGTGCCAGCAGCTTAGCGGGAGGAGGGAGCGAGCAGTACTTC; cdr3_aa: CASSLAGGGSEQYF
j_call: TRBJ1-2; v_call: TRBV7-9; d_call: -; clone_size: -; cdr3_nt: TGTGCCAGCAGCTTGAGTGGGAGGGTCAACTATGGCTACACCTTC; cdr3_aa: CASSLSGRVNYGYTF
j_call: TRBJ2-7; v_call: TRBV10-3; d_call: -; clone_size: -; cdr3_nt: TGTGCCATCAGGGACTCCCGTCGAGCAGACGAGCAGTACTTC; cdr3_aa: CAIRDSRRADEQYF
j_call: TRBJ2-1; v_call: TRBV3-1/TRBV3-2; d_call: TRBD2; clone_size: -; cdr3_nt: TGTGCCAGCAGCCCGGGACTAGCGTACAATGAGCAGTTCTTC; cdr3_aa: CASSPGLAYNEQFF
j_call: TRBJ1-3; v_call: TRBV5-6; d_call: -; clone_size: -; cdr3_nt: TGTGCCAGCAGCTTGGCGGGAAACACCATATATTTT; cdr3_aa: CASSLAGNTIYF
j_call: TRBJ2-7; v_call: TRBV30; d_call: -; clone_size: -; cdr3_nt: TGTGCCTGGAGGCAGGAGTACGAGCAGTACTTC; cdr3_aa: CAWRQEYEQYF
j_call: TRBJ2-7; v_call: TRBV24-1; d_call: -; clone_size: -; cdr3_nt: TGTGCCACCAGTGATTGGGTGGGGCTGGCTTCTAGCTCCTACGAGCAGTACTTC; cdr3_aa: CATSDWVGLASSSYEQYF
j_call: TRBJ1-2; v_call: TRBV7-2; d_call: -; clone_size: -; cdr3_nt: TGTGCCAGCAGCTTAGTGGGGTCAGGGACCTATGGCTACACCTTC; cdr3_aa: CASSLVGSGTYGYTF
j_call: TRBJ2-5; v_call: TRBV21-1; d_call: -; clone_size: -; cdr3_nt: TGTGCCAGCAGCAAAGGACAAGGCAGGGTGGGGGTAAGAGAGACCCAGTACTTC; cdr3_aa: CASSKGQGRVGVRETQYF
j_call: TRBJ2-2; v_call: TRBV6-5; d_call: -; clone_size: -; cdr3_nt: TGTGCCAGCAGTTATTCGACCCTCACCGGGGAGCTGTTTTTT; cdr3_aa: CASSYSTLTGELFF
j_call: TRBJ2-3; v_call: TRBV10-1; d_call: -; clone_size: -; cdr3_nt: TGCGCCAGCAGGTACCAAGGAAGACTCACAGATACGCAGTATTTT; cdr3_aa: CASRYQGRLTDTQYF
j_call: TRBJ2-4; v_call: TRBV5-6; d_call: TRBD1; clone_size: -; cdr3_nt: TGTGCCAGCAGCCCAATAGACAGGGCACTAGCCAAAAACATTCAGTACTTC; cdr3_aa: CASSPIDRALAKNIQYF
j_call: TRBJ2-1; v_call: TRBV6-2/TRBV6-3; d_call: -; clone_size: -; cdr3_nt: TGTGCCAGCAGCCCTCTTGAGTGGGGCAGGGCATACAATGAGCAGTTCTTC; cdr3_aa: CASSPLEWGRAYNEQFF
j_call: TRBJ2-4; v_call: TRBV19; d_call: -; clone_size: -; cdr3_nt: TGTGCCAGTAGCGGTAAAAGGGGGACCAAAAACATTCAGTACTTC; cdr3_aa: CASSGKRGTKNIQYF
j_call: TRBJ2-3; v_call: TRBV7-9; d_call: TRBD1; clone_size: -; cdr3_nt: TGTGCCAGCAGCTCACGGGCGGGACAGGGCACAGATACGCAGTATTTT; cdr3_aa: CASSSRAGQGTDTQYF
j_call: TRBJ2-7; v_call: TRBV6-5; d_call: TRBD1; clone_size: -; cdr3_nt: TGTGCCAGTGCCCGGGACAGCTACTACGAGCAGTACTTC; cdr3_aa: CASARDSYYEQYF